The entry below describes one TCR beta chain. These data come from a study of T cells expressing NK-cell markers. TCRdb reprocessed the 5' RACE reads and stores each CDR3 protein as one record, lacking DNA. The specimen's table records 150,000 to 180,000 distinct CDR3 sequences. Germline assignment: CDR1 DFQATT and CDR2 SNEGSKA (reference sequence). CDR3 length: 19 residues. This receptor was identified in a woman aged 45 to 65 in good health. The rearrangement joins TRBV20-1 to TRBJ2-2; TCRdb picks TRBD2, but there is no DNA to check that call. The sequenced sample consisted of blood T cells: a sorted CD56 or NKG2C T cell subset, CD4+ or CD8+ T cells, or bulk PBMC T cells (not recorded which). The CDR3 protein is CSARSISGTSGRVTGELFF.